The 24 T cell receptor beta chains presented below share a single source sample, sequenced in a study of T-cell memory formation after mild COVID-19. TCRdb re-called the 5' RACE reads through MiXCR, storing one row per CDR3 protein. The profile shows around 340,000 distinct CDR3 sequences, roughly 13% of them singletons. The sample was PBMCs or a T cell subset sorted from them (not recorded which). All receptors derive from a man between 18 and 35 years old who had mild COVID-19 (a few samples of this study predate the infection). Cell type and time point are not known.

In this sample, this clonotype turned up a few times. This chain connects TRBV12-3 or TRBV12-4 to TRBJ2-6; unclear D gene. This CDR3 spans 15 amino acids. V was pared by 6 bases and J by 2 bases, with 11 bases between. The CDR3 spells CASSEQSPGANVLTF. CDR3 DNA sequence: TGTGCCAGCAGCGAACAGAGCCCTGGGGCCAACGTCCTGACTTTC.

The chain carries TRBV6-5 and TRBJ2-5; TRBD1 agrees at 8 bases. Germline loops: CDR1 MNHEY, CDR2 SVGAGI. The CDR3 spans 14 residues. V was pared by 7 bases and J by 2 bases, with 6 bases of the junction left unmatched. The CDR3 spells CASKRGQAQETQYF. Written as DNA, the CDR3 is TGTGCCAGCAAACGGGGACAGGCTCAAGAGACCCAGTACTTC.

The table lists this clonotype with a few counts. This chain joins TRBV4-3 and TRBJ2-4; D gene ambiguous. The CDR3 covers 13 residues. V lost 4 bases and J lost 4, with 8 bases in between. Germline V gene lookup returns CDR1 LGHNA and CDR2 YSLEER. The CDR3 here is CASSRTLKNIQYF. DNA for the CDR3: TGCGCCAGCAGCCGGACGCTAAAAAACATTCAGTACTTC.

This chain uses TRBV7-9 with TRBJ1-5; D remains ambiguous. Trimming left V 5 bases short and J 3 bases short, with 11 bases between. The CDR3 has 14 amino acids. Germline V CDR1 and CDR2: SEHNR, FQNEAQ (reference sequence). The CDR3 reads CASSPLRFNQPQHF. CDR3 in DNA: TGTGCCAGCAGCCCACTGAGGTTCAATCAGCCCCAGCATTTT.

This clonotype was observed a few times. The chain joins TRBV7-2 to TRBJ1-6; D is perhaps TRBD1 (6 bases). The germline V gene has CDR1 SGHTA and CDR2 FQGNSA. V was clipped by 3 bases and J by 10 bases, with 16 bases between them. CDR3 length: 15 residues. CDR3: CASSFWVQGGSPLHF. The CDR3 region has the DNA TGTGCCAGCAGCTTCTGGGTACAGGGTGGATCACCCCTCCACTTT.

This chain links TRBV29-1 with TRBJ2-2, with a weak D call TRBD2 (5 bases). With 5 bases removed from V and 2 bases from J, the gap between germline ends came to 12 bases. The germline gives CDR1 SQVTM, CDR2 ANQGSEA. The CDR3 has 14 residues. This chain's CDR3 is CSVLTGLNTGELFF. The CDR3 DNA follows: TGCAGCGTTCTTACGGGGTTAAACACCGGGGAGCTGTTTTTT.

This clonotype was seen a handful of times. This chain joins TRBV4-3 and TRBJ2-3; perhaps TRBD2 as D (5 bases). There are 14 residues in the CDR3. V was pared by 3 bases and J by 6 bases, with 13 bases between. Germline V gives CDR1 LGHNA, CDR2 YSLEER. CDR3 in amino acids: CASSQPGSGDTQYF. In DNA, the CDR3 is TGCGCCAGCAGCCAGCCCGGGTCGGGGGATACGCAGTATTTT.

This clonotype was seen many times. The chain links TRBV11-2 to TRBJ2-2, with 8 bases identical to TRBD2. The CDR3 runs to 18 residues. J gave up 4 bases and V 2 bases, and 12 bases lay outside the gene matches. The germline V gene encodes CDR1 SGHAT and CDR2 FQNNGV. CDR3 in amino acids: CASSLYWGAGAPTGELFF. The DNA for the CDR3 is TGTGCCAGCAGCTTATATTGGGGAGCGGGGGCACCCACCGGGGAGCTGTTTTTT.

The chain employs TRBV3-1 and TRBJ2-3, with 10 positions matching TRBD2. CDR1 LGHDT and CDR2 YNNKEL come from the germline V gene (reference sequence). This CDR3 is built from 13 residues. V was pared by 10 bases and J by 1 base, with 2 bases of the junction left unmatched. The CDR3 DNA is TGTGCCATTGGGACTAGCGGCACAGATACGCAGTATTTT. Translation gives CAIGTSGTDTQYF.

This clonotype showed up many times. The chain uses TRBV5-1 and TRBJ2-2; possibly TRBD1 for D (6 bases). This CDR3 region has 16 residues. V was trimmed by 0 bases and J by 4 bases, leaving 13 bases between them. Germline V gene lookup returns CDR1 SGHRS and CDR2 YFSETQ. CDR3 in amino acids: CASSLVGARTTGELFF. DNA of the CDR3: TGCGCCAGCAGCTTGGTGGGGGCGCGAACCACCGGGGAGCTGTTTTTT.

This rearrangement joins TRBV29-1 to TRBJ1-1, with 7 bases identical to TRBD1. Germline loops: CDR1 SQVTM, CDR2 ANQGSEA. The V and J ends lost 6 bases and 4 bases, in that order; junction bases with no gene match: 8. This CDR3 is 13 amino acids long. Here the CDR3 DNA reads TGCAGCGTACAACAGGGGATGGTCACTGAAGCTTTCTTT. It codes for CSVQQGMVTEAFF.

There are a few counts of this clonotype. This chain joins TRBV9 and TRBJ2-5; 11 nucleotides match TRBD2. Germline V CDR1 and CDR2: SGDLS, YYNGEE. The CDR3 has 16 residues. The V and J ends lost 2 bases and 1 base, in that order; junction bases with no gene match: 4. For the CDR3, the DNA is TGTGCCAGCAGCGTTAGACTAGCGGGGACCCAAGAGACCCAGTACTTC. Protein product: CASSVRLAGTQETQYF.

This clonotype was counted once. V gene TRBV12-3 or TRBV12-4 combines with J gene TRBJ2-7; TRBD2 matches at 7 bases. The V segment lost 4 bases and the J segment 7 bases; nucleotides outside the gene matches: 7. The CDR3 is 13 residues long. Written as DNA, the CDR3 is TGTGCCAGCAGTTCGGGGGGTGGTGGAGAGCAGTACTTC. It encodes CASSSGGGGEQYF.

The gene calls are TRBV14 and TRBJ1-2; 7 positions agree with TRBD1. Germline CDR1 SGHDN, CDR2 FVKESK. This CDR3 has 17 amino acids. J was trimmed by 5 bases and V by 0 bases; bases with no gene match: 12. The CDR3 nucleotides are TGTGCCAGCAGCCAAGACCTAACAGGGGCATTCCGGTATGGCTACACCTTC. Protein sequence: CASSQDLTGAFRYGYTF.

V is TRBV29-1 and J is TRBJ1-1; 8 bases map to TRBD1. The V gene's germline CDR1 is SQVTM and CDR2 ANQGSEA. This CDR3 region has 12 residues. V lost 7 bases to trimming and J lost 1 base; unmatched junction nucleotides: 2. For the CDR3, the DNA is TGCAGCGCAGGGGGCTGGAACACTGAAGCTTTCTTT. Encoded protein: CSAGGWNTEAFF.

This clonotype was picked up a small number of times. This sequence joins TRBV5-1 and TRBJ1-1, with a possible D match to TRBD1 (5 bases). Per the germline V gene, CDR1 is SGHRS and CDR2 is YFSETQ. The V and J ends lost 4 bases and 6 bases respectively, with 19 bases between them. This CDR3 has 15 residues. CDR3 coding DNA: TGCGCCAGCAGCGACCAACCTGATCCAGGGTCTGAAGCTTTCTTT. Its protein is CASSDQPDPGSEAFF.

This clonotype was seen more than once but under ten times. The rearrangement links TRBV7-2 to TRBJ1-2; the D gene is possibly TRBD1 (5 bases). CDR3 length: 12 amino acids. V was pared by 3 bases and J by 8 bases, with 10 bases between. Germline V CDR1 and CDR2: SGHTA, FQGNSA. The CDR3 spells CASSFAGEGYTF. The CDR3 nucleotides read TGTGCCAGCAGCTTCGCGGGGGAAGGCTACACCTTC.

V and J are TRBV12-3 or TRBV12-4 and TRBJ2-3, with TRBD2 identical over 8 bases. Losses at the gene ends were 7 bases for V and 2 bases for J; bases not matched to a gene: 17. The CDR3 is made up of 18 amino acids. CDR3 sequence reads: CASTSPRRGLGSTDTQYF. The CDR3, as DNA: TGTGCCAGCACCTCACCTAGGCGGGGACTAGGATCCACAGATACGCAGTATTTT.

This clonotype appeared a few times. CDR3 sequence: CASSIQIGQGHSGANVLTF. The CDR3 DNA follows: TGTGCCAGCAGCATACAGATCGGGCAGGGACACTCTGGGGCCAACGTCCTGACTTTC. The rearrangement links TRBV9 to TRBJ2-6; tentatively, D is TRBD1 (6 bases). Trimming stripped 4 bases from V and 0 bases from J, with 20 bases between. The CDR3 loop spans 19 amino acids. Germline assignment: CDR1 SGDLS and CDR2 YYNGEE.

This clonotype has more than one count but fewer than ten. CDR3 protein: CASSLGKGVGTDTQYF. In nucleotides, the CDR3 is TGTGCCAGCAGCCTCGGGAAGGGGGTTGGCACAGATACGCAGTATTTT. The chain links TRBV7-2 to TRBJ2-3; the D gene is possibly TRBD1 (6 bases). The V end was cut by 5 bases, the J end by 1 base, with 16 bases between. Germline CDR1 and CDR2: SGHTA and FQGNSA. This CDR3 region has 16 residues.

This clonotype was seen a few times. The chain couples TRBV9 to TRBJ2-7; 7 bases line up with TRBD1. Germline V gives CDR1 SGDLS, CDR2 YYNGEE. The CDR3 is 13 residues long. V lost 0 bases to trimming and J lost 3 bases; unmatched junction nucleotides: 0. The CDR3 nucleotides read TGTGCCAGCAGCGTAGGGGACAGCTACGAGCAGTACTTC. Its translation is CASSVGDSYEQYF.

The chain has TRBV7-9 and TRBJ1-1; D is uncertain. The ends were cut back, 3 bases at V and 4 bases at J, with 9 bases in the middle. Germline CDR1 reads SEHNR; CDR2 reads FQNEAQ (reference sequence). The CDR3 runs 13 residues. CDR3: CASSFLSSTEAFF. Here the CDR3 DNA reads TGTGCCAGCAGCTTTCTATCGAGCACTGAAGCTTTCTTT.

This clonotype has a handful of counts. The genes are TRBV3-1 and TRBJ1-4; 7 bases align to TRBD1. V shed 3 bases and J 7 bases; nucleotides not matched to a gene: 2. The CDR3 runs to 13 residues. Germline V lookup: CDR1 LGHDT, CDR2 YNNKEL (reference sequence). The CDR3 here is CASSHRDSEKLFF. The DNA of the CDR3 is TGTGCCAGCAGCCACAGGGACAGTGAAAAACTGTTTTTT.

This clonotype was seen at least ten times. V and J are TRBV6-5 and TRBJ2-3; 8 bases agree with TRBD2. Germline V gene data show CDR1 as MNHEY and CDR2 as SVGAGI. V shed 1 base, J shed 5 bases, and the junction held 5 bases outside the gene matches. This CDR3 region has 15 residues. CDR3 in amino acids: CASSYLGLGGDTQYF. The CDR3 DNA is TGTGCCAGCAGTTACTTGGGACTAGGGGGAGATACGCAGTATTTT.